Each of the 2 T cell receptor beta chains below was sequenced from the same sample in a study of T-cell reconstitution after alpha-beta-depleted transplantation in children. Unique molecular identifiers were incorporated into the prepared TCRbeta library. TCRdb re-called the PCR reads through MiXCR, storing one row per CDR3 protein. The data contain about 400,000 distinct CDR3 sequences, approximately 20% of them singletons. Sequenced here: PBMCs from the stem cell graft donor, sampled from the stem cell graft. The origin of the receptors is a human donor who donated a stem cell graft to a child with acute myeloid leukemia.

The CDR3, as DNA: TGTGCCAGCAGTTTTATAGCCGGGTCCACCTACGAGCAGTACTTC. It specifies CASSFIAGSTYEQYF. V and J are TRBV12-3 or TRBV12-4 and TRBJ2-7, with no clear D. The CDR3 length is 15 residues. Trimming pared 3 bases from V and 2 bases from J, leaving 14 bases between.

This clonotype was seen a handful of times. This chain joins TRBV5-1 and TRBJ1-1, with D hard to call. This CDR3 spans 15 amino acids. V shed 0 bases and J shed 4 bases, with 13 bases lying between them. Germline V gene data show CDR1 as SGHRS and CDR2 as YFSETQ. The DNA for the CDR3 is TGCGCCAGCAGCTTGGACGGAACATCGGGCACTGAAGCTTTCTTT. It translates to CASSLDGTSGTEAFF.